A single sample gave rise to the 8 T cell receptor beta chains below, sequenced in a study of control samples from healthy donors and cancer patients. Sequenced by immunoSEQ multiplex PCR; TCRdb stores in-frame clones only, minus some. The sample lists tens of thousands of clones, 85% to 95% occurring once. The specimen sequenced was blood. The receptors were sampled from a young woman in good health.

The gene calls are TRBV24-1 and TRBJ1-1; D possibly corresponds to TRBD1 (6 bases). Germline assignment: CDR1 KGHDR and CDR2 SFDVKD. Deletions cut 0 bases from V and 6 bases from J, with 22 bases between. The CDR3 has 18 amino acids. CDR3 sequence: CATSDLLQGSGPRPEAFF. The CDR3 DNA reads TGTGCCACCAGTGATTTGCTGCAGGGGAGTGGCCCCCGCCCTGAAGCTTTCTTT.

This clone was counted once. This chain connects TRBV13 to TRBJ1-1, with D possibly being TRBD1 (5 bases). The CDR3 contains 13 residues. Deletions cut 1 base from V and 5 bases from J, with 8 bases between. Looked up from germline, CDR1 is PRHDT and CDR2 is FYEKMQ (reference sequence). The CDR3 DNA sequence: TGTGCCAGCAGCTTAGAGGGGAGGACTGAAGCTTTCTTT. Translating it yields CASSLEGRTEAFF.

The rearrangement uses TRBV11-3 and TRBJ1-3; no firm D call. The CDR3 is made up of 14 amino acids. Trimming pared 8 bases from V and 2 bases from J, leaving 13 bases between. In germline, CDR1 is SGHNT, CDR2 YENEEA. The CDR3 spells CASGLGGTGNTIYF. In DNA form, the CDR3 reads TGTGCCAGCGGTTTGGGAGGGACTGGAAACACCATATATTTT. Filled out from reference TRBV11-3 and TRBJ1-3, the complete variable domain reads EAGVVQSPRYKIIEKKQPVAFWCNPISGHNTLYWYLQNLGQGPELLIRYENEEAVDDSQLPKDRFSAERLKGVDSTLKIQPAELGDSAVYLCASGLGGTGNTIYFGEGSWLTVV.

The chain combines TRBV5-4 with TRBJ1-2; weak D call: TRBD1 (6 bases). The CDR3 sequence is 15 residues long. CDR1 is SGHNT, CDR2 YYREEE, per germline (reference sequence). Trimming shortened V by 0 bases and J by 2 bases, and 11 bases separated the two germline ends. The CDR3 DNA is TGTGCCAGCAGCTTGGCCCGGGGGCTGAACTATGGCTACACCTTC. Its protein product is CASSLARGLNYGYTF.

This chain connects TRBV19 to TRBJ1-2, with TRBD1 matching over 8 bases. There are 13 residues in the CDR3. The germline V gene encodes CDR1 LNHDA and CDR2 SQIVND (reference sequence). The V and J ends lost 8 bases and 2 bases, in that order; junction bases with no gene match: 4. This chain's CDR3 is CASSRTGNYGYTF. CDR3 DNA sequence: TGTGCCAGTTCCCGGACAGGGAACTATGGCTACACCTTC.

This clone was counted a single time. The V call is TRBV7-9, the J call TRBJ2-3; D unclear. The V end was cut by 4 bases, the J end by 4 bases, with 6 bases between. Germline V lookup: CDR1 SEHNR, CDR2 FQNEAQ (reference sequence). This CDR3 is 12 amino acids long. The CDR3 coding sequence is TGTGCCAGCAGCTCTATTTCAGATACGCAGTATTTT. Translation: CASSSISDTQYF.

As DNA, the CDR3 is TGCAGCGTTGACGCAATGGGACTAGCGGGAGGGAGGGAGCAGTACTTC. Residues: CSVDAMGLAGGREQYF. The chain recombines TRBV29-1 with TRBJ2-7; 16 bases align to TRBD2. The germline gives CDR1 SQVTM, CDR2 ANQGSEA. The CDR3 runs to 16 residues. Losses at the gene ends were 3 bases for V and 7 bases for J; bases not matched to a gene: 9.

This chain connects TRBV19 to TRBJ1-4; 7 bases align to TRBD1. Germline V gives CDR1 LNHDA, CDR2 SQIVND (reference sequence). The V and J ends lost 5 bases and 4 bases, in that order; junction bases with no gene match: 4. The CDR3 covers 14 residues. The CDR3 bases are TGTGCCAGTAGTCCTGGACAGGTTAATGAAAAACTGTTTTTT. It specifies CASSPGQVNEKLFF.